This T cell receptor beta chain stems from a study of T-cell memory formation after mild COVID-19. Study-wide context: The two donors had largely donor-specific TCR clusters.

With 0 bases clipped from V and 10 bases from J, the junction kept 7 bases outside the gene matches. The CDR3 runs to 15 residues. Germline V gene data show CDR1 as SGDLS and CDR2 as YYNGEE. About this clonotype itself: Its antigen is not known.

Barcoded TCR alpha and TCR beta cDNA libraries with UMIs came from 5'RACE using constant-segment primers. From the 5' RACE reads, TCRdb called clonotypes with MiXCR, one entry per CDR3 protein. The repertoire holds more than 450,000 distinct CDR3 sequences, under 20% seen once, with about 12% in the top ten. Study results and limitations: Among clones peaking at day 37 in the second wave, SARS-CoV-2 specificity remained unconfirmed.

The rearrangement joins TRBV9 to TRBJ2-3; TRBD2 matches 11 bases. This clonotype was obtained from an adult woman who had mild COVID-19 (a few samples of this study predate the infection). Cell type and time point are not known. Sequenced: PBMCs or a T cell subset sorted from them (not recorded which). CDR3 sequence: CASSVELAGVSAQYF. The CDR3 coding sequence is TGTGCCAGCAGCGTAGAACTAGCGGGGGTATCTGCGCAGTATTTT.